This T cell receptor (beta chain) was identified during a study of blood T cell repertoires in COVID-19. Whole-study context: Specimens from acute and convalescent COVID-19 originated in the United States, Italy and Spain.

Original processing notes: Reference gene primer amplification in the assay estimated nucleated cell counts. This table comes from immunoSEQ multiplex PCR, and its TCRdb copy is limited to in-frame clones, with some not included. The DNA was the basis for D and trimming; V, J and clone size are from that table. The profile covers 65,000 to 70,000 clones, with roughly 73% appearing a single time and more than 40% taken by the ten largest. The source is a human donor in a cohort sampled during active COVID-19. Source material: peripheral blood.

CDR3 in amino acids: CASRQGPPETQYF. The CDR3 region has the DNA TGTGCCAGCAGACAGGGACCACCAGAGACCCAGTACTTC. V and J are TRBV2 and TRBJ2-5; a possible D gene is TRBD1 (6 bases). The germline gives CDR1 SNHLY, CDR2 FYNNEI. This CDR3 region has 13 residues. V was cut by 6 bases and J by 4 bases, with 12 bases left in between. Drawing the rest from reference TRBV2 and TRBJ2-5, the complete variable domain is EPEVTQTPSHQVTQMGQEVILRCVPISNHLYFYWYRQILGQKVEFLVSFYNNEISEKSEIFDDQFSVERPDGSNFTLKIRSTKLEDSAMYFCASRQGPPETQYFGPGTRLLVL.